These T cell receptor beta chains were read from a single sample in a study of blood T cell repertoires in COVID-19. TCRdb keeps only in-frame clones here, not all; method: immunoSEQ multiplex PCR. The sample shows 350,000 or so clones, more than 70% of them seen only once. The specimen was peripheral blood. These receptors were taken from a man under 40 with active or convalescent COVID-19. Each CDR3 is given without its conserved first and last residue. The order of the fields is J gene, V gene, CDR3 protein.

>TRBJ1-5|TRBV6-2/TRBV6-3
ASSYEVAGSNQPQH
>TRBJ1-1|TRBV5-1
ASSFGTNMNTEAF
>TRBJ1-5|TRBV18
ASSSTGDQPQH
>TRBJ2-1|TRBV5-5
ASSLGGGGQTYNEQF
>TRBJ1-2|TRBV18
ASSPMRGQDGYT
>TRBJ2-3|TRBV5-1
ASSSGTGSDTQY
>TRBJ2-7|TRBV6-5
ASSQRLAGAYEQY
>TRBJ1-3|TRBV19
ASSEPTISRNTIY
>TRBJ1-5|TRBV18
ASSGDRNQPQH
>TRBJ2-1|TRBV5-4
ASSETTPYNEQF
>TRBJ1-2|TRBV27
ASRPTGPVSGGYT
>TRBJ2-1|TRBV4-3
ASTFSGSSYNEQF
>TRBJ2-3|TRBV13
ASSFLAGAITDTQY
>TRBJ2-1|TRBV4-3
ASSQDGGRGYNEQF
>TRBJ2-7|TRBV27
ASSFTTAYEQY
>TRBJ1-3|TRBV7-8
ASSLEGGFGNTIY
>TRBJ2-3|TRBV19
ASSMAGRPSSTDTQY
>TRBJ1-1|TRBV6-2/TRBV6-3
ASSWGGTEAF
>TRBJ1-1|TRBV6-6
ASSYYTGEAF
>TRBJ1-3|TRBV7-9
ASSLWVGTALPSGNTIY
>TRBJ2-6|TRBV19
ASKQETGANVLT
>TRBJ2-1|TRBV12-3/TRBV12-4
ASTLPGQRQF
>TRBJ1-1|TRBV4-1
ASSPDEGAGAF
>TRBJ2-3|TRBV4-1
ASSFNRVYTDTQY
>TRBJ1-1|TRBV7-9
ATQNTEAF
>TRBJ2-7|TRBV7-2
ASSLGEAEQY
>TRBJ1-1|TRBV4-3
ASSQDRRGQLNTEAF
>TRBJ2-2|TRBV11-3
ASSSWTGLNTGELF
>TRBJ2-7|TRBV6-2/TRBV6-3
ASSYSLVAVLYEQY
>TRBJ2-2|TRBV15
ATRLNWGLALTGELF
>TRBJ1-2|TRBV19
ASSSTGSWSDGYT
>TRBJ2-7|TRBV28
ASIRSGEQY
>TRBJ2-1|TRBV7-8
ASSSPHSGVHEQF
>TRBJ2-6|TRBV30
AGTMTVSGANVLT
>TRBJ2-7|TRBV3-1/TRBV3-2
ASSQDRTTGNYEQY
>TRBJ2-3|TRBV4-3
ASSQADRASDTQY
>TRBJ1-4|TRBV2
ASSEGRAREKLF
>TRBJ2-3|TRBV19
ASSPGEGPSTDTQY
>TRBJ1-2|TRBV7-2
ASSFSRDGYT
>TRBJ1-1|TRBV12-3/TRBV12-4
ASSFKGARAF
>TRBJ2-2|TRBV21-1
ASSKIGTGKGTGELF
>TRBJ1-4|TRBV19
ASSMGMGEKLF
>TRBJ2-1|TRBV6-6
ASSYSFSTPGNEQF
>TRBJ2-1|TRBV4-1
ARSRGGGDGNEQF
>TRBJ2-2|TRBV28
ASSGGLAGANTGELF
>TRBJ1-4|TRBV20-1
SASVQGAREKLF
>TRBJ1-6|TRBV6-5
ASSPDGQRRSPLH
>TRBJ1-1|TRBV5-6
ASSLGGTVYTEAF
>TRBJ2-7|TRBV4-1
ASSSQLGTGGFYEQY
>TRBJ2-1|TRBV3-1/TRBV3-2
ASSPTVGNEQF
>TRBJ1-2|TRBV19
ASSTPGLIANYGYT
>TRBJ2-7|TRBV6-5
ASSPTIDYEQY
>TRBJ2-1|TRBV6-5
ASSYSVERNEQF
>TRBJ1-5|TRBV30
AWSVSGAIAPQH
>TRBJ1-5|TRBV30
ACGQGAGQPQH
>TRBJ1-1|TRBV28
ASSLRQGWNTEAF
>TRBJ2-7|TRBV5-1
ASSIRTGADEQY
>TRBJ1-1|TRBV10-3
AISDPGTGKGGGTEAF
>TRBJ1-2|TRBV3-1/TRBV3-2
ASSQAGDRGYT
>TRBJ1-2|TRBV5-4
ASSLDRGLHGYT